This TCR beta chain was recovered during a study of T cell responses to AZD1222 COVID-19 vaccine. Study at large: Second-dose groups at about 4 or about 12 weeks were pooled.

CDR3 length: 14 amino acids. Germline-derived CDR1 and CDR2 are KGHSH and LQKENI. The V end was cut by 4 bases, the J end by 0 bases, with 9 bases between. Findings and caveats of the study: Among AZD1222 vaccinees, only 5 to 7 were seropositive at baseline. The donor cohort was predominantly white British with a female majority, and clonal diversity may have been underestimated.

Generated by immunoSEQ multiplex PCR, the TCRdb table keeps only in-frame clones and is missing some. The table has approximately 130,000 clones, approximately 93% seen once; the top ten hold 0.9% to 0.95%. This clone showed up just once. Its antigen is not known. Specimen: peripheral blood, collected on day 0 of AZD1222 vaccination. J is TRBJ1-2 and V is TRBV18; D is unclear. This sequence originates from an adult in good health. In DNA, the CDR3 is TGTGCCAGCTCACTACAAGATACTAACTATGGCTACACCTTC. Encoded protein: CASSLQDTNYGYTF.